This T cell receptor (beta chain) was captured by sequencing in a study of T cell responses to AZD1222 COVID-19 vaccine. Study results and caveats: Donors were mostly white British, more females; clonal diversity possibly underestimated. At 160-218 and 743-854, vaccine-associated CD4 TCRs were dominant, and they spanned spike.

The germline V gene has CDR1 MGHRA and CDR2 YSYEKL. V was pared by 2 bases and J by 2 bases, with 12 bases between. The CDR3 consists of 15 residues. In regard to this clone: Its antigen is unidentified.

Repertoires were generated with immunoSEQ multiplex PCR, while TCRdb's copy carries only in-frame clones and drops some. Here the sample spans 110,000 to 150,000 clones, more than 85% being singletons. The chain uses TRBV4-1 and TRBJ1-2; no firm D call. This clonotype was obtained from an adult who had recovered from COVID-19. This specimen consisted of peripheral blood, obtained after recovery from COVID-19. CDR3 sequence (DNA): TGCGCCAGCAGCCAACCTTCGACGGCCAACTATGGCTACACCTTC. Translating it yields CASSQPSTANYGYTF.